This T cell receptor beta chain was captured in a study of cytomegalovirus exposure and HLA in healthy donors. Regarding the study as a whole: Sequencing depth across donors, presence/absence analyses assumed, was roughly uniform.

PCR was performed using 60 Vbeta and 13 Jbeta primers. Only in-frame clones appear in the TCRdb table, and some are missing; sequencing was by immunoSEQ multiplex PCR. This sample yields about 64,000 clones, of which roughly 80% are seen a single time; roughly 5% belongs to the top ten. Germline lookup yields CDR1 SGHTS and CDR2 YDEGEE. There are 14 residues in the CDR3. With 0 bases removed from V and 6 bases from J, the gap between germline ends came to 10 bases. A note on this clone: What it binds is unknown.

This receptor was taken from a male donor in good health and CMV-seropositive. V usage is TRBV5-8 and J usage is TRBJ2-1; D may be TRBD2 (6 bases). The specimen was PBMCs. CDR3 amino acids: CASSLGLRGNEQFF. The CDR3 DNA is TGTGCCAGCAGCTTGGGGTTGCGGGGCAATGAGCAGTTCTTC. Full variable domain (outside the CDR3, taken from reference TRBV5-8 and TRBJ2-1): EAGVTQSPTHLIKTRGQQATLRCSPISGHTSVYWYQQALGLGLQFLLWYDEGEERNRGNFPPRFSGRQFPNYSSELNVNALELEDSALYLCASSLGLRGNEQFFGPGTRLTVL.